A single sample is the source of the 18 T cell receptor beta chains below, sequenced in a study of shared clonotypes between healthy human individuals. TCRdb keeps only in-frame clones here, not all; method: immunoSEQ multiplex PCR. Here the sample spans some 89,000 clones, roughly two thirds being singletons. Specimen: memory CD8+ T cells sorted from blood. Subset denoted: CD45RO+ cells pooled with CCR7-negative TemRA cells. Source of these receptors: a man aged 25 to 40 in good health.

This clone was counted only a few times. A much larger clone lies a single base off, so this may be a read error. The same CDR3 is also encoded by other DNA sequences in this sample. The V and J genes are TRBV7-9 and TRBJ2-4; 9 positions match TRBD2. CDR1 SEHNR and CDR2 FQNEAQ come from the germline V gene (reference sequence). The CDR3 loop spans 14 amino acids. CDR3 in DNA: TGCGCCAGCAGCCAGGGGCGGGGGGGGGACATTCAGTACTTC. Protein: CASSQGRGGDIQYF.

The genes are TRBV5-1 and TRBJ2-2, with 9 bases matching TRBD1. This CDR3 comprises 16 residues. V dropped 7 bases and J dropped 7; count of bases not matched to a gene: 14. The germline gives CDR1 SGHRS, CDR2 YFSETQ. The CDR3: CASSIRDRVTSGELFF. CDR3 sequence (DNA): TGCGCCAGCTCTATCCGGGACAGGGTAACGAGCGGGGAGCTGTTTTTT.

CDR3 loop: CASSVTRVGNNEQFF. DNA for the CDR3: TGTGCCAGCAGCGTGACTAGAGTCGGGAACAATGAGCAGTTCTTC. V is TRBV7-7 and J is TRBJ2-1, with TRBD2 as a possible D gene (6 bases). Looked up from germline, CDR1 is SSHAT and CDR2 is FNYEAQ (reference sequence). This CDR3 spans 15 amino acids. Trimming removed 5 bases at V and 5 bases at J, with 16 bases between.

CDR3 sequence reads: CASQGGQGENNEQFF. The CDR3 DNA is TGCGCCAGCCAAGGGGGACAGGGGGAAAACAATGAGCAGTTCTTC. The chain links TRBV10-1 to TRBJ2-1, with TRBD1 identical over 11 bases. The length of the CDR3 is 15 residues. V was clipped by 8 bases and J by 5 bases; unmatched bases: 8. CDR1 and CDR2 (germline): WNHNN, SYGVQD (reference sequence).

This chain links TRBV28 with TRBJ2-7, with 8 positions matching TRBD1. The CDR3 has 14 amino acids. V shed 0 bases and J 9 bases; nucleotides not matched to a gene: 7. Germline values: CDR1 MDHEN, CDR2 SYDVKM. Written as DNA, the CDR3 is TGTGCCAGCAGTTTATGGGGACAGGTTTCAGGGCAGTACTTC. It encodes CASSLWGQVSGQYF.

The chain couples TRBV25-1 to TRBJ2-1, with D possibly being TRBD1 (6 bases). In germline, CDR1 is MGHDK, CDR2 SYGVNS. The CDR3 is 17 amino acids. V lost 1 base, J lost 6 bases, and 19 bases lay in between. The CDR3 coding sequence is TGTGCCAGCAGTGAATTCGTCGGGACAAAGATGTCCAATGAGCAGTTCTTC. Translation: CASSEFVGTKMSNEQFF.

The V gene is TRBV6-1, the J gene TRBJ2-1; D unresolved. V was cut by 1 base and J by 6 bases, with 13 bases left in between. This CDR3 has 15 residues. CDR1 and CDR2 (germline): MNHNS, SASEGT. The CDR3 sequence is CASSEEGRTSNEQFF. The DNA for the CDR3 is TGTGCCAGCAGTGAAGAGGGCAGGACCAGCAATGAGCAGTTCTTC.

The J gene is TRBJ2-1, the V gene TRBV11-2; D gene ambiguous. Trimming stripped 5 bases from V and 3 bases from J, with 14 bases between. CDR3 size: 15 residues. Germline lookup yields CDR1 SGHAT and CDR2 FQNNGV. This CDR3 reads CASSPGRTIYNEQFF. CDR3 bases: TGTGCCAGCAGCCCCGGACGGACGATCTACAATGAGCAGTTCTTC.

This sequence joins TRBV14 and TRBJ2-3; 14 positions match TRBD2. V shed 4 bases, J shed 7 bases, and the junction held 7 bases outside the gene matches. This CDR3 has 16 residues. CDR1 is SGHDN and CDR2 is FVKESK in the germline V gene. The CDR3 here is CASSRGLAGAGNTQYF. The CDR3 coding sequence is TGTGCCAGCAGCCGGGGACTAGCGGGAGCGGGGAATACGCAGTATTTT.

This clone was counted only a few times. This rearrangement joins TRBV11-2 to TRBJ2-6; D ambiguous. The V and J ends lost 1 base and 2 bases respectively, with 12 bases between them. Per the germline V gene, CDR1 is SGHAT and CDR2 is FQNNGV. The CDR3 runs 17 residues. CDR3 region: CASSLVEALTGANVLTF. For the CDR3, the DNA is TGTGCCAGCAGCTTAGTTGAGGCGTTGACTGGGGCCAACGTCCTGACTTTC.

V gene TRBV7-9 combines with J gene TRBJ2-3, with 11 bases lining up with TRBD2. This CDR3 has 16 amino acids. V lost 5 bases, J lost 3 bases, and 7 bases stayed unmatched. Germline assignment: CDR1 SEHNR and CDR2 FQNEAQ (reference sequence). CDR3 DNA: TGTGCCAGCAGCACGACTAGCGGGATTGTAACAGATACGCAGTATTTT. This sequence encodes CASSTTSGIVTDTQYF.

This chain links TRBV5-1 with TRBJ2-7, with D tentatively TRBD1 (5 bases). Germline CDR1 reads SGHRS; CDR2 reads YFSETQ. The CDR3 sequence is 14 residues long. The ends were cut back, 0 bases at V and 3 bases at J, with 10 bases in the middle. The DNA for the CDR3 is TGCGCCAGCAGCTTGGGACAGTCGCTCTACGAGCAGTACTTC. Translation: CASSLGQSLYEQYF.

The chain is built from TRBV30 and TRBJ2-7; no reliable D call. The CDR3 has 12 residues. Germline loops: CDR1 GTSNPN, CDR2 SVGIG (reference sequence). Trimming stripped 1 base from V and 3 bases from J, with 7 bases between. The CDR3 DNA sequence: TGTGCCTGGAGTGACGCCTACTACGAGCAGTACTTC. As protein: CAWSDAYYEQYF.

This clone has a handful of counts. Other DNA sequences in this sample translate to the same CDR3. The J gene is TRBJ2-1, the V gene TRBV6-6, with 9 bases aligning to TRBD2. V gave up 0 bases and J gave up 6 bases; unmatched junction bases: 6. The germline V gene has CDR1 MNHNY and CDR2 SVGAGI (reference sequence). The CDR3 covers 16 residues. The CDR3 reads CASSYSREGLGNEQFF. In nucleotides, the CDR3 is TGTGCCAGCAGTTACTCGCGGGAGGGCCTGGGCAATGAGCAGTTCTTC.

This clone was seen once. V is TRBV5-1 and J is TRBJ1-1; D call uncertain. Germline lookup yields CDR1 SGHRS and CDR2 YFSETQ. The CDR3 runs 13 residues. The germline V and J ends were trimmed by 4 bases and 1 base, with 8 bases remaining between them. Here the CDR3 DNA reads TGCGCCAGCAGCAGAACACAGAACACTGAAGCTTTCTTT. Protein: CASSRTQNTEAFF.

The chain employs TRBV10-2 and TRBJ2-3, with D unresolved. This CDR3 region has 12 residues. V shed 4 bases and J shed 4 bases, with 6 bases lying between them. The germline V gene has CDR1 WSHSY and CDR2 SAAADI. This chain's CDR3 is CASSVIADTQYF. The CDR3 coding sequence is TGCGCCAGCAGTGTTATTGCAGATACGCAGTATTTT.

This chain joins TRBV29-1 and TRBJ2-7; D remains ambiguous. CDR1 is SQVTM and CDR2 is ANQGSEA in the germline V gene. CDR3 length: 11 residues. Trimming left V 4 bases short and J 3 bases short, with 7 bases between. The CDR3 DNA follows: TGCAGCGTTGTAATTCGCTACGAGCAGTACTTC. It translates to CSVVIRYEQYF.

J is TRBJ2-7 and V is TRBV27; D is ambiguous. Germline V lookup: CDR1 MNHEY, CDR2 SMNVEV (reference sequence). The CDR3 contains 13 residues. Trimming cost V 6 bases and J 0 bases, with 9 bases left between them. Here the CDR3 DNA reads TGTGCCAGCAGCCCACAGATCTCCTACGAGCAGTACTTC. Protein: CASSPQISYEQYF.